This entry lists 12 T cell receptor beta chains sequenced from one sample in a study of graft-versus-host responses after intestinal transplantation. No antigen has been identified for these receptors. The table came from immunoSEQ multiplex PCR; TCRdb's copy has only in-frame clones and leaves some out. The sample consists of some 110,000 clones, 85% to 95% of them appearing once. The input for sequencing was unstimulated CD8+ T cells sorted from spleen or lymph node cells, taken before transplant. These receptors all come from a human donor who was the organ donor for an intestinal transplant.

The CDR3 loop is CASSLVSGTGWSYEQYF. CDR3 DNA sequence: TGTGCCAGCAGCTTAGTTTCGGGGACTGGTTGGTCCTACGAGCAGTACTTC. This chain joins TRBV7-8 and TRBJ2-5, with a weak D call TRBD2 (6 bases). The DNA end is more similar to TRBJ2-7, so the J call may be wrong. There are 17 residues in the CDR3. Looked up from germline, CDR1 is SGHVS and CDR2 is FQNEAQ.

This sequence joins TRBV5-1 and TRBJ2-1, with unresolved D. The CDR3 sequence is 13 residues long. Trimming removed 0 bases from V and 7 bases from J, with 8 bases in between. Germline-derived CDR1 and CDR2 are SGHRS and YFSETQ. For the CDR3, the DNA is TGCGCCAGCAGCTTGGGGCTTCCAAATGAGCAGTTCTTC. This codes for CASSLGLPNEQFF.

The gene calls are TRBV4-1 and TRBJ1-1, with TRBD1 as a possible D gene (6 bases). V shed 2 bases and J shed 3 bases, with 7 bases lying between them. This CDR3 is 13 amino acids long. The germline V gene has CDR1 MGHRA and CDR2 YSYEKL. The CDR3, as DNA: TGCGCCAGCAGCCAAAGGGGGTACACTGAAGCTTTCTTT. Translation gives CASSQRGYTEAFF.

The chain employs TRBV27 and TRBJ2-2; perhaps TRBD2 as D (5 bases). The ends were cut back, 7 bases at V and 8 bases at J, with 11 bases in the middle. Per the germline V gene, CDR1 is MNHEY and CDR2 is SMNVEV (reference sequence). This CDR3 is 12 amino acids long. The CDR3 coding sequence is TGTGCCAGCAACAGAGGGTGGGGGGAGCTGTTTTTT. Its translation is CASNRGWGELFF.

The CDR3, as DNA: TGCAGCGTTGCGGGGCTAAAAGAGGGAGTGAGCTCCTACAATGAGCAGTTCTTC. Amino acids: CSVAGLKEGVSSYNEQFF. This chain links TRBV29-1 with TRBJ2-1, with D tentatively TRBD1 or TRBD2 (5 bases each). V was clipped by 4 bases and J by 0 bases, with 22 bases between them. CDR3 length: 18 residues. Germline V gene sequence: CDR1 SQVTM, CDR2 ANQGSEA.

The J gene is TRBJ1-2, the V gene TRBV6-5, with D perhaps matching TRBD1 (6 bases). V was cut by 5 bases and J by 6 bases, with 13 bases left in between. The CDR3 totals 13 residues. CDR1 is MNHEY and CDR2 is SVGAGI in the germline V gene. CDR3 residues: CASSATGPNGYTF. The DNA for the CDR3 is TGTGCCAGCAGTGCTACAGGGCCGAATGGCTACACCTTC.

The chain uses TRBV9 and TRBJ1-5; no definite D call. The V gene lost 2 bases and the J gene lost 5 bases, with 17 bases spanning the gap. The CDR3 spans 16 residues. Germline-derived CDR1 and CDR2 are SGDLS and YYNGEE. The chain's CDR3 is CASSVPEVVEYQPQHF. For the CDR3, the DNA is TGTGCCAGCAGCGTCCCTGAGGTTGTGGAGTATCAGCCCCAGCATTTT.

The gene calls are TRBV25-1 and TRBJ2-7; possible D gene TRBD2, 6 bases. The V end was cut by 7 bases, the J end by 4 bases, with 23 bases between. The CDR3 has 16 amino acids. Looked up from germline, CDR1 is MGHDK and CDR2 is SYGVNS. In nucleotides, the CDR3 is TGTGCCAGCACCGAAATGGGCGGGGAGGTGCAGTACGAGCAGTACTTC. This gives the protein CASTEMGGEVQYEQYF.

The rearrangement links TRBV28 to TRBJ2-3, with D perhaps being TRBD1 or TRBD2 (5 bases each). Germline assignment: CDR1 MDHEN and CDR2 SYDVKM. The CDR3 spans 17 residues. V dropped 4 bases and J dropped 1 base, with 18 bases sitting between them. Here the CDR3 reads CASSSRGAVGGTDTQYF. The CDR3 nucleotides read TGTGCCAGCAGTTCGAGGGGAGCGGTTGGAGGCACAGATACGCAGTATTTT. Based on the CDR3 plus reference TRBV28 and TRBJ2-3, the full variable domain is DVKVTQSSRYLVKRTGEKVFLECVQDMDHENMFWYRQDPGLGLRLIYFSYDVKMKEKGDIPEGYSVSREKKERFSLILESASTNQTSMYLCASSSRGAVGGTDTQYFGPGTRLTVL.

This sequence joins TRBV25-1 and TRBJ1-3, with D perhaps matching TRBD1 (5 bases). Germline loops: CDR1 MGHDK, CDR2 SYGVNS. V was shortened by 4 bases and J by 3 bases, with 13 bases between the two germline ends. The CDR3 sequence is 15 residues long. The DNA of the CDR3 is TGTGCCAGCAGTGGGGGCCCTACGCTTGGAAACACCATATATTTT. Translated: CASSGGPTLGNTIYF.

The gene calls are TRBV7-9 and TRBJ2-2; D possibly corresponds to TRBD2 (6 bases). This CDR3 has 16 amino acids. Per germline, CDR1 SEHNR and CDR2 FQNEAQ (reference sequence). V lost 5 bases and J 5 bases, leaving 18 bases between the germline ends. CDR3 DNA sequence: TGTGCCAGCAGCCTCAAGGAGGGTCGTAGGACCGGGGAGCTGTTTTTT. Translating it yields CASSLKEGRRTGELFF.

This chain joins TRBV4-3 and TRBJ1-1; tentative D call: TRBD1 (6 bases). The CDR3 runs to 15 residues. The V end was cut by 3 bases, the J end by 6 bases, with 17 bases between. Germline V CDR1 and CDR2: LGHNA, YSLEER. CDR3 DNA: TGCGCCAGCAGCCAGGACCCGGGACACCCGCCTGAAGCTTTCTTT. Translated, it gives CASSQDPGHPPEAFF.